The 27 T cell receptor beta chains below all came from one sample that was sequenced in a study of shared clonotypes between healthy human individuals. Here immunoSEQ multiplex PCR was the method, and the copy in TCRdb shows in-frame clones only, minus some. The data hold 2 million to 3 million clones, with under 95% observed a single time. The sample comprised naive CD4+ T cells from PBMCs. Subset defined: CD45RA+ positively selected. The receptors originated from a man aged 18 to 29 in good health. Some clones in this sample may be carry-over from other donors' samples.

The chain joins TRBV5-1 to TRBJ2-7; D is perhaps TRBD1 (7 bases). The CDR3 runs 16 residues. V was pared by 4 bases and J by 3 bases, with 20 bases between. CDR1 and CDR2 (germline): SGHRS, YFSETQ. CDR3 sequence reads: CASSAGGLAVDYEQYF. The CDR3, as DNA: TGCGCCAGCAGCGCAGGGGGGTTAGCGGTAGACTACGAGCAGTACTTC.

The gene calls are TRBV27 and TRBJ2-3, with TRBD2 identical over 8 bases. Germline V gene sequence: CDR1 MNHEY, CDR2 SMNVEV (reference sequence). V lost 5 bases, J lost 4 bases, and 8 bases stayed unmatched. CDR3 size: 15 residues. This CDR3 is CASSAGLALADTQYF. CDR3 in DNA: TGTGCCAGCAGTGCCGGACTAGCTCTCGCAGATACGCAGTATTTT.

CDR3 sequence reads: CASSLFVGGSENYNEQFF. CDR3 bases: TGTGCCAGCAGTTTATTTGTGGGCGGGAGCGAAAACTACAATGAGCAGTTCTTC. J is TRBJ2-1 and V is TRBV28; 7 bases are shared with TRBD2. This CDR3 region has 18 residues. Trimming took 1 base from V and 3 from J; bases not matched to a gene: 12. CDR1 and CDR2 (germline): MDHEN, SYDVKM.

The gene calls are TRBV25-1 and TRBJ1-2; D is perhaps TRBD1 (6 bases). The length of the CDR3 is 16 residues. The germline gives CDR1 MGHDK, CDR2 SYGVNS. V lost 5 bases to trimming and J lost 2 bases, with 18 bases between them. CDR3 protein: CASSPLHVGGNYGYTF. The CDR3 coding sequence is TGTGCCAGCAGTCCCCTTCATGTAGGGGGGAACTATGGCTACACCTTC.

The gene calls are TRBV5-4 and TRBJ1-2; no reliable D call. Germline V gene data show CDR1 as SGHNT and CDR2 as YYREEE (reference sequence). This CDR3 region has 12 residues. The V and J ends lost 4 bases and 2 bases respectively, with 6 bases between them. CDR3 bases: TGTGCCAGCAGCGGCCGAAACTATGGCTACACCTTC. The encoded protein is CASSGRNYGYTF.

The V and J genes are TRBV28 and TRBJ1-1, with 8 nucleotides matching TRBD1. This CDR3 is built from 16 residues. Germline CDR1 and CDR2: MDHEN and SYDVKM. J was trimmed by 3 bases and V by 8 bases; bases with no gene match: 14. The CDR3 region has the DNA TGTGCCAGCTCACTTGGGGGCAGGGGGCTAGACACTGAAGCTTTCTTT. Residues: CASSLGGRGLDTEAFF.

The J gene is TRBJ1-1, the V gene TRBV28; 8 bases match TRBD1. The J segment lost 4 bases and the V segment lost 7 bases, leaving 5 bases of the junction unmatched. Germline V lookup: CDR1 MDHEN, CDR2 SYDVKM. This CDR3 contains 13 residues. In DNA form, the CDR3 reads TGTGCCAGCAAGACAGGGGCTCCCACTGAAGCTTTCTTT. The encoded protein is CASKTGAPTEAFF.

CDR3 sequence (DNA): TGTGCCAGCAGCTTAGGAGTACAGGTTGCAGGGAATGAGCAGTTCTTC. It is translated as CASSLGVQVAGNEQFF. The chain joins TRBV7-8 to TRBJ2-1; D is possibly TRBD1 (5 bases). This CDR3 spans 16 amino acids. The V gene's germline CDR1 is SGHVS and CDR2 FQNEAQ. V lost 1 base, J lost 7 bases, and 17 bases lay in between.

The chain has TRBV5-8 and TRBJ1-2; weak D call: TRBD1 (5 bases). Trimming pared 4 bases from V and 7 bases from J, leaving 17 bases between. The CDR3 runs 14 residues. Germline V lookup: CDR1 SGHTS, CDR2 YDEGEE. The CDR3 is CASSPRRGLGGYTF. The CDR3 DNA sequence: TGTGCCAGCAGCCCGCGACGGGGACTCGGTGGCTACACCTTC. The full variable domain, rest sourced from reference TRBV5-8 and TRBJ1-2, is EAGVTQSPTHLIKTRGQQATLRCSPISGHTSVYWYQQALGLGLQFLLWYDEGEERNRGNFPPRFSGRQFPNYSSELNVNALELEDSALYLCASSPRRGLGGYTFGSGTRLTVV.

The chain recombines TRBV11-2 with TRBJ1-1; D uncertain. V lost 3 bases to trimming and J lost 13 bases, with 18 bases between them. The length of the CDR3 is 13 residues. The germline CDR1 and CDR2 sequences are SGHAT and FQNNGV. CDR3 nucleotides: TGTGCCAGCAGCTTTACGAGCGGTCTACTCATTTTCTTT. Translated: CASSFTSGLLIFF.

V is TRBV4-2 and J is TRBJ2-2, with 7 positions matching TRBD2. J was trimmed by 1 base and V by 5 bases; bases with no gene match: 19. The CDR3 extends over 20 amino acids. Per germline, CDR1 LGHNA and CDR2 YNFKEQ. The DNA for the CDR3 is TGTGCCAGCAGCAACGTTAGGACGGGGGAGGGCGGGGTGAACACCGGGGAGCTGTTTTTT. Its translation: CASSNVRTGEGGVNTGELFF.

The genes are TRBV7-2 and TRBJ1-4; D ambiguous. Germline assignment: CDR1 SGHTA and CDR2 FQGNSA. Deletions cut 3 bases from V and 4 bases from J, with 9 bases between. The CDR3 extends over 14 amino acids. The CDR3 bases are TGTGCCAGCAGCTTCTCCGGAAATAATGAAAAACTGTTTTTT. The encoded protein is CASSFSGNNEKLFF.

This clone occurred a few times. V is TRBV7-3 and J is TRBJ1-1, with D unclear. V was trimmed by 0 bases and J by 5 bases, leaving 13 bases between them. Germline V gene sequence: CDR1 SGHTA, CDR2 FQGTGA. The CDR3 sequence is 15 residues long. The CDR3 spells CASSLTGSSRTEAFF. The CDR3 coding sequence is TGTGCCAGCAGCTTAACCGGGAGCTCACGGACTGAAGCTTTCTTT.

The chain is built from TRBV7-9 and TRBJ2-7, with 8 bases that match TRBD2. CDR1 is SEHNR and CDR2 is FQNEAQ in the germline V gene (reference sequence). The CDR3 contains 19 residues. V gave up 5 bases and J gave up 9 bases; unmatched junction bases: 27. In DNA, the CDR3 is TGTGCCAGCAGCCCTCCAGGAATGGGCGGGAGGTCCTTCCGGGGAAGGCAGTACTTC. Residues: CASSPPGMGGRSFRGRQYF.

The gene calls are TRBV6-6 and TRBJ2-7; perhaps TRBD1 as D (6 bases). V lost 5 bases to trimming and J lost 2 bases, with 19 bases between them. The CDR3 covers 16 residues. The germline V gene encodes CDR1 MNHNY and CDR2 SVGAGI (reference sequence). CDR3 DNA: TGTGCCAGCAGTCGTTACCGGGCAGGGGAAACCTACGAGCAGTACTTC. Protein product: CASSRYRAGETYEQYF.

The rearrangement uses TRBV9 and TRBJ1-2; D remains ambiguous. The CDR3 spans 15 residues. The germline V gene has CDR1 SGDLS and CDR2 YYNGEE. V gave up 0 bases and J gave up 5 bases, with 14 bases separating them. CDR3 region: CASSVAGGSGYGYTF. CDR3 coding DNA: TGTGCCAGCAGCGTAGCGGGCGGATCCGGGTATGGCTACACCTTC.

This clone was seen once. This rearrangement joins TRBV5-5 to TRBJ1-2; D is unresolved. The CDR3 runs 14 residues. Germline values: CDR1 SGHKS, CDR2 YYEKEE (reference sequence). Trimming shortened V by 1 base and J by 3 bases, and 10 bases separated the two germline ends. DNA of the CDR3: TGTGCCAGCAGCTTGCTGGACGCGGACTATGGCTACACCTTC. It is translated as CASSLLDADYGYTF.

Notes on this clone: In the same sample, other DNA sequences code for this CDR3. The gene calls are TRBV7-2 and TRBJ2-2, with D hard to call. CDR1 and CDR2 from the germline V gene are SGHTA and FQGNSA. Trimming pared 2 bases from V and 5 bases from J, leaving 6 bases between. The CDR3 consists of 13 residues. DNA for the CDR3: TGTGCCAGCAGCTTATGGGATACCGGGGAGCTGTTTTTT. Translated: CASSLWDTGELFF.

Note on this clone: Other DNA variants within this sample encode the same CDR3. Here the CDR3 reads CASSLGVAEQFF. CDR3 DNA sequence: TGCGCCAGCAGCTTGGGCGTTGCTGAGCAGTTCTTC. The chain recombines TRBV5-1 with TRBJ2-1; no firm D call. This CDR3 is 12 amino acids long. Germline V gene lookup returns CDR1 SGHRS and CDR2 YFSETQ. V was trimmed by 0 bases and J by 9 bases, leaving 7 bases between them.

The rearrangement links TRBV23-1 to TRBJ2-7, with 7 positions matching TRBD1. TRBV23-1 is placed among ORFs of uncertain function. V was clipped by 6 bases and J by 0 bases; unmatched bases: 5. This CDR3 region has 14 residues. The CDR3 DNA reads TGCGCCAGCAGCCTCGGGACAGACTCCTACGAGCAGTACTTC. Residues: CASSLGTDSYEQYF.

The genes are TRBV18 and TRBJ2-7; no firm D call. V shed 3 bases and J shed 3 bases, with 9 bases lying between them. The CDR3 length is 13 residues. CDR1 is KGHSH and CDR2 is LQKENI in the germline V gene. The CDR3 DNA sequence: TGTGCCAGCTCACCCGACCAATTCTACGAGCAGTACTTC. Its protein is CASSPDQFYEQYF.

This clone was detected once. The chain recombines TRBV2 with TRBJ2-7; D may match TRBD1 or TRBD2 (5 bases each). Germline CDR1 SNHLY, CDR2 FYNNEI. CDR3 length: 12 amino acids. Between the trimmed V and J ends, which lost 7 bases and 6 bases, there was a span of 13 bases. CDR3 in amino acids: CASKETGGEQYF. In DNA, the CDR3 is TGTGCCAGCAAAGAAACTGGGGGCGAGCAGTACTTC.

The V gene is TRBV28, the J gene TRBJ2-7; maybe TRBD2 (5 bases). V was trimmed by 6 bases and J by 2 bases, leaving 20 bases between them. The CDR3 has 16 residues. Germline V gene sequence: CDR1 MDHEN, CDR2 SYDVKM. CDR3 region: CASSPLRRGLTYEQYF. CDR3 in DNA: TGTGCCAGCAGCCCATTACGTCGAGGACTTACCTACGAGCAGTACTTC.

The J gene is TRBJ1-5, the V gene TRBV28; D might be TRBD1 (5 bases). Between the trimmed V and J ends, which lost 6 bases and 5 bases, there was a span of 23 bases. Per the germline V gene, CDR1 is MDHEN and CDR2 is SYDVKM. The CDR3 loop spans 17 amino acids. The CDR3 here is CASSTIEGRIGDQPQHF. Here the CDR3 DNA reads TGTGCCAGCAGCACGATCGAGGGGAGAATAGGGGATCAGCCCCAGCATTTT.

The V and J genes are TRBV11-3 and TRBJ1-1, with D unclear. This CDR3 is built from 12 residues. V lost 5 bases, J lost 10 bases, and 14 bases lay in between. Germline V CDR1 and CDR2: SGHNT, YENEEA. This CDR3 reads CASSLRGAAAFF. The DNA for the CDR3 is TGTGCCAGCAGCCTTCGGGGAGCCGCAGCTTTCTTT.

Of note for this clone: The same CDR3 can be traced to other DNA sequences in this sample. The rearrangement links TRBV18 to TRBJ1-2, with D tentatively TRBD1 (5 bases). CDR1 and CDR2 from the germline V gene are KGHSH and LQKENI. The CDR3 is made up of 13 amino acids. V was clipped by 6 bases and J by 3 bases, with 11 bases between them. The CDR3 DNA follows: TGTGCCAGCTCTCCCGGGACGGACTATGGCTACACCTTC. Its protein product is CASSPGTDYGYTF.

The V call is TRBV7-2, the J call TRBJ2-3; D is ambiguous. Trimming took off 3 bases at V and 7 bases at J, with 8 bases between the two ends. This CDR3 region has 12 residues. The germline V gene encodes CDR1 SGHTA and CDR2 FQGNSA. Written as DNA, the CDR3 is TGTGCCAGCAGCTTTATTCCAAATACGCAGTATTTT. It encodes CASSFIPNTQYF.